The 15 T cell receptor beta chains below all came from one sample that was sequenced in a study of OX40 agonist ivuxolimab in advanced cancers. TCRdb's table, derived via immunoSEQ multiplex PCR, lists solely in-frame clones and lacks some. The profile shows about 50,000 clones, around 86% of them singletons. The sequences come from CD4+ or CD8+ T cells sorted from blood, collected in a trial of the OX40 agonist ivuxolimab. The receptors originated from an adult with an advanced solid tumor such as melanoma, head and neck, liver or kidney cancer.

The rearrangement joins TRBV5-6 to TRBJ1-1; D call uncertain. Germline assignment: CDR1 SGHDT and CDR2 YYEEEE. V was pared by 7 bases and J by 0 bases, with 13 bases between. The CDR3 sequence is 14 residues long. This chain's CDR3 is CASAFRHLNTEAFF. The CDR3 DNA follows: TGTGCCAGCGCCTTCCGACATTTGAACACTGAAGCTTTCTTT.

The J gene is TRBJ1-1, the V gene TRBV9; TRBD1 is a possible D gene (5 bases). The CDR3 consists of 12 residues. Germline loops: CDR1 SGDLS, CDR2 YYNGEE. V dropped 0 bases and J dropped 7 bases, with 7 bases sitting between them. The CDR3 spells CASSVAGGEAFF. The CDR3 nucleotides read TGTGCCAGCAGCGTAGCTGGGGGTGAAGCTTTCTTT.

The V gene is TRBV6-5, the J gene TRBJ2-7, with D tentatively TRBD2 (5 bases). Germline V gene data show CDR1 as MNHEY and CDR2 as SVGAGI. Trimming shortened V by 4 bases and J by 5 bases, and 18 bases separated the two germline ends. The length of the CDR3 is 15 residues. For the CDR3, the DNA is TGTGCCAGCAGTTTCGACGGGATAGCGAAGGACGAGCAGTACTTC. Its protein is CASSFDGIAKDEQYF.

This clone has a handful of counts. This sequence joins TRBV27 and TRBJ2-3; TRBD2 matches 11 bases. CDR1 is MNHEY and CDR2 is SMNVEV in the germline V gene (reference sequence). This CDR3 spans 17 amino acids. Germline trimming cut 5 bases from V and 2 bases from J; bases unmatched to any gene: 9. This CDR3 reads CASSPRPGLAATDTQYF. Written as DNA, the CDR3 is TGTGCCAGCAGTCCTCGACCGGGACTAGCGGCCACAGATACGCAGTATTTT.

The chain employs TRBV4-2 and TRBJ2-7; D call uncertain. The V end lost 4 bases, the J end lost 6 bases, and 22 bases lay between the germline ends. The germline CDR1 and CDR2 sequences are LGHNA and YNFKEQ. The CDR3 contains 16 residues. The CDR3 spells CASSPLTGLRRSEQYF. The CDR3 DNA sequence: TGTGCCAGCAGCCCATTAACGGGCCTCCGGCGGTCCGAGCAGTACTTC.

This chain connects TRBV4-1 to TRBJ2-1; 12 nucleotides match TRBD2. The V gene's germline CDR1 is MGHRA and CDR2 YSYEKL. The CDR3 is 16 residues long. Trimming took 5 bases from V and 4 from J; bases not matched to a gene: 6. CDR3 residues: CASSDGTSGPYNEQFF. In DNA, the CDR3 is TGCGCCAGCAGCGACGGGACTAGCGGGCCATACAATGAGCAGTTCTTC.

The chain couples TRBV6-5 to TRBJ2-2; no firm D call. The V gene's germline CDR1 is MNHEY and CDR2 SVGAGI. V was trimmed by 0 bases and J by 5 bases, leaving 7 bases between them. This CDR3 contains 14 residues. CDR3 nucleotide sequence: TGTGCCAGCAGTTACTCGTACGGGACCGGGGAGCTGTTTTTT. Translation gives CASSYSYGTGELFF.

The gene calls are TRBV10-3 and TRBJ2-1, with TRBD2 identical over 9 bases. CDR3 length equals 19 residues. Losses at the gene ends were 3 bases for V and 0 bases for J; bases not matched to a gene: 12. From germline, CDR1 is ENHRY and CDR2 SYGVKD. The CDR3 reads CAISDLAGLALSSYNEQFF. DNA for the CDR3: TGTGCCATCAGTGACCTGGCGGGACTAGCCCTGAGCTCCTACAATGAGCAGTTCTTC.

V and J are TRBV18 and TRBJ1-1; 11 bases map to TRBD1. Germline CDR1 reads KGHSH; CDR2 reads LQKENI. The CDR3 is 15 amino acids. Trimming at V came to 2 bases and at J to 4 bases, leaving 3 bases not matched to a gene. CDR3 bases: TGTGCCAGCTCACCAGGGACAGGGGGGGGCACTGAAGCTTTCTTT. It specifies CASSPGTGGGTEAFF.

The V call is TRBV28, the J call TRBJ1-2; D gene ambiguous. There are 13 residues in the CDR3. V was cut by 3 bases and J by 1 base, with 6 bases left in between. Per germline, CDR1 MDHEN and CDR2 SYDVKM. The CDR3 sequence: CASSFVSNYGYTF. For the CDR3, the DNA is TGTGCCAGCAGTTTCGTCAGTAACTATGGCTACACCTTC.

This clone showed up just a few times. The genes are TRBV5-1 and TRBJ1-4, with D possibly being TRBD1 (5 bases). This CDR3 contains 15 residues. Germline V lookup: CDR1 SGHRS, CDR2 YFSETQ. V shed 4 bases and J shed 2 bases, with 12 bases lying between them. CDR3 DNA: TGCGCCAGCAGCCCGGGACGGCCCACTAATGAAAAACTGTTTTTT. The encoded protein is CASSPGRPTNEKLFF.

The V gene is TRBV28, the J gene TRBJ1-4; weak D call: TRBD1 (6 bases). This CDR3 comprises 13 residues. Germline values: CDR1 MDHEN, CDR2 SYDVKM. V was clipped by 8 bases and J by 8 bases, with 15 bases between them. In DNA, the CDR3 is TGTGCCAGCGGGGGCCCTCTTGGGGAAAAACTGTTTTTT. Its translation is CASGGPLGEKLFF.

The CDR3 loop is CASSWLAGGETQYF. The DNA for the CDR3 is TGTGCCAGCAGTTGGCTAGCGGGAGGAGAGACCCAGTACTTC. The chain joins TRBV6-6 to TRBJ2-5; 11 bases are shared with TRBD2. With 4 bases clipped from V and 4 bases from J, the junction kept 2 bases outside the gene matches. Germline V CDR1 and CDR2: MNHNY, SVGAGI (reference sequence). The CDR3 has 14 residues.

The chain has TRBV19 and TRBJ1-1, with D tentatively TRBD1 (6 bases). CDR3 length: 14 amino acids. The germline V and J ends were trimmed by 4 bases and 4 bases, with 13 bases remaining between them. Germline V gene data show CDR1 as LNHDA and CDR2 as SQIVND (reference sequence). This CDR3 is CASSSRRQATEAFF. CDR3 coding DNA: TGTGCCAGTAGTAGCCGGAGACAGGCCACTGAAGCTTTCTTT.

The rearrangement links TRBV7-9 to TRBJ2-3; TRBD2 agrees at 7 bases. The CDR3 runs 14 residues. CDR1 and CDR2 (germline): SEHNR, FQNEAQ (reference sequence). With 5 bases clipped from V and 0 bases from J, the junction kept 2 bases outside the gene matches. The CDR3, as DNA: TGTGCCAGCAGCCTTAGCGGGAGCACAGATACGCAGTATTTT. This codes for CASSLSGSTDTQYF.